Listed below are T cell receptor beta chains from one sample, sequenced in a study of blood T cells in healthy people across ages. TCRdb recomputed calls from the 5' RACE reads with MiXCR, one row per CDR3 protein. The data show 1.2 million to 1.5 million distinct CDR3 sequences, with around 39% seen just once and around 8% held by the top ten. The material sequenced was blood. Source of these receptors: a young woman in good health. Both conserved end residues are part of each CDR3. The order of the fields is D gene, J gene, CDR3 length, V gene, clone size, CDR3 protein, CDR3 DNA. The D gene is left open where the match is weak. Part of the rows lack a size; the others show once, few, many or a class for expanded clones.

d_gene: NA
j_gene: TRBJ1-2
len: 12
v_gene: TRBV7-2
abundance: few
CDR3aa: CASSMQGYGYTF
CDR3nt: TGTGCCAGCAGCATGCAGGGATATGGCTACACCTTC

d_gene: TRBD1
j_gene: TRBJ1-1
len: 16
v_gene: TRBV5-1
abundance: NA
CDR3aa: CASSLGQGWVNTEAFF
CDR3nt: TGCGCCAGCAGCTTGGGACAGGGTTGGGTGAACACTGAAGCTTTCTTT

d_gene: TRBD2
j_gene: TRBJ2-5
len: 12
v_gene: TRBV2
abundance: few
CDR3aa: CASIRGVETQYF
CDR3nt: TGTGCCAGCATACGGGGGGTAGAGACCCAGTACTTC

d_gene: NA
j_gene: TRBJ1-6
len: 15
v_gene: TRBV6-6
abundance: few
CDR3aa: CASSYGQGYNSPLHF
CDR3nt: TGTGCCAGCAGTTACGGGCAGGGCTATAATTCACCCCTCCACTTT

d_gene: NA
j_gene: TRBJ1-2
len: 12
v_gene: TRBV20-1
abundance: NA
CDR3aa: CSVPTLPYGYTF
CDR3nt: TGCAGTGTCCCGACCCTGCCTTATGGCTACACCTTC

d_gene: TRBD1
j_gene: TRBJ2-7
len: 15
v_gene: TRBV5-1
abundance: NA
CDR3aa: CASSLGGTVSYEQYF
CDR3nt: TGCGCCAGCAGCTTGGGGGGGACAGTGAGCTACGAGCAGTACTTC

d_gene: NA
j_gene: TRBJ2-5
len: 11
v_gene: TRBV21-1
abundance: NA
CDR3aa: CASSKPETQYF
CDR3nt: TGTGCCAGCAGCAAGCCCGAGACCCAGTACTTC

d_gene: NA
j_gene: TRBJ2-7
len: 16
v_gene: TRBV5-1
abundance: NA
CDR3aa: CASRPEGGQRPYEQYF
CDR3nt: TGCGCCAGCAGACCGGAGGGTGGACAGCGACCCTACGAGCAGTACTTC

d_gene: TRBD1
j_gene: TRBJ2-4
len: 17
v_gene: TRBV15
abundance: NA
CDR3aa: CATREIKGARAKNIQYF
CDR3nt: TGTGCCACCAGAGAAATCAAGGGGGCTCGGGCCAAAAACATTCAGTACTTC

d_gene: NA
j_gene: TRBJ2-1
len: 13
v_gene: TRBV10-3
abundance: NA
CDR3aa: CAISGLSFDEQFF
CDR3nt: TGTGCCATCAGTGGACTAAGTTTCGATGAGCAGTTCTTC

d_gene: TRBD1
j_gene: TRBJ2-5
len: 14
v_gene: TRBV5-1
abundance: NA
CDR3aa: CASSRRTGGNEQYF
CDR3nt: TGCGCCAGCAGCCGCCGGACAGGGGGCAATGAGCAGTACTTC

d_gene: TRBD1
j_gene: TRBJ2-2
len: 16
v_gene: TRBV9
abundance: NA
CDR3aa: CASSLSGTANTGELFF
CDR3nt: TGTGCCAGCAGCTTATCCGGGACAGCGAACACCGGGGAGCTGTTTTTT

d_gene: TRBD2
j_gene: TRBJ2-1
len: 16
v_gene: TRBV11-2
abundance: few
CDR3aa: CASSPVSGLAFNEQFF
CDR3nt: TGTGCCAGCAGCCCCGTCTCGGGACTAGCGTTCAATGAGCAGTTCTTC

d_gene: TRBD2
j_gene: TRBJ2-6
len: 17
v_gene: TRBV20-1
abundance: NA
CDR3aa: CSAAKPSSGSGANVLTF
CDR3nt: TGCAGTGCCGCAAAACCGTCTAGCGGCTCTGGGGCCAACGTCCTGACTTTC

d_gene: TRBD1
j_gene: TRBJ1-2
len: 16
v_gene: TRBV4-1
abundance: many
CDR3aa: CASSQDQPRGGYGYTF
CDR3nt: TGCGCCAGCAGCCAAGATCAGCCCAGGGGGGGGTATGGCTACACCTTC

d_gene: NA
j_gene: TRBJ2-5
len: 15
v_gene: TRBV11-3
abundance: NA
CDR3aa: CASSLRGGGTETQYF
CDR3nt: TGTGCCAGCAGCTTACGCGGAGGAGGTACAGAGACCCAGTACTTC

d_gene: NA
j_gene: TRBJ1-2
len: 13
v_gene: TRBV6-6
abundance: few
CDR3aa: CASTPQGEYGYTF
CDR3nt: TGTGCCAGCACCCCCCAGGGAGAATATGGCTACACCTTC

d_gene: TRBD1
j_gene: TRBJ1-2
len: 15
v_gene: TRBV5-1
abundance: NA
CDR3aa: CASSLGQPSGYGYTF
CDR3nt: TGCGCCAGCAGCCTGGGACAGCCCTCGGGCTATGGCTACACCTTC

d_gene: TRBD1
j_gene: TRBJ1-6
len: 15
v_gene: TRBV10-3
abundance: few
CDR3aa: CAISDYTDRGSPLHF
CDR3nt: TGTGCCATCAGTGATTATACGGACAGGGGATCACCCCTCCACTTT

d_gene: NA
j_gene: TRBJ1-2
len: 12
v_gene: TRBV7-2
abundance: NA
CDR3aa: CASSSTGGGYTF
CDR3nt: TGTGCCAGCAGTAGTACAGGCGGAGGCTACACCTTC

d_gene: TRBD1
j_gene: TRBJ2-3
len: 13
v_gene: TRBV12-5
abundance: NA
CDR3aa: CASGFQGADTQYF
CDR3nt: TGTGCTAGTGGTTTCCAGGGGGCAGATACGCAGTATTTT

d_gene: TRBD1
j_gene: TRBJ1-3
len: 13
v_gene: TRBV7-9
abundance: NA
CDR3aa: CASSEGQGDTIYF
CDR3nt: TGTGCCAGCAGCGAGGGACAGGGAGATACCATATATTTT

d_gene: NA
j_gene: TRBJ2-7
len: 14
v_gene: TRBV12-3/TRBV12-4
abundance: NA
CDR3aa: CASILLKGSYEQYF
CDR3nt: TGTGCCAGCATTTTACTTAAGGGGTCCTACGAGCAGTACTTC

d_gene: TRBD1
j_gene: TRBJ1-1
len: 12
v_gene: TRBV29-1
abundance: few
CDR3aa: CSVEAGGFEAFF
CDR3nt: TGCAGCGTTGAGGCAGGGGGATTTGAAGCTTTCTTT

d_gene: TRBD1
j_gene: TRBJ2-1
len: 18
v_gene: TRBV15
abundance: NA
CDR3aa: CATNSDSGGTSPAYEQFF
CDR3nt: TGTGCCACCAACAGCGACTCAGGGGGTACTAGTCCGGCTTATGAGCAGTTCTTC

d_gene: TRBD2
j_gene: TRBJ2-1
len: 21
v_gene: TRBV24-1
abundance: NA
CDR3aa: CATSDSPGSSGSPSSYNEQFF
CDR3nt: TGTGCCACCAGTGATTCGCCCGGTAGTAGCGGGTCCCCGAGCTCCTACAATGAGCAGTTCTTC

d_gene: NA
j_gene: TRBJ2-6
len: 13
v_gene: TRBV18
abundance: NA
CDR3aa: CASSPQRADVLTF
CDR3nt: TGTGCCAGCTCACCACAGAGGGCCGACGTCCTGACTTTC

d_gene: TRBD1
j_gene: TRBJ2-3
len: 16
v_gene: TRBV7-3
abundance: NA
CDR3aa: CASSSSGTGGADTQYF
CDR3nt: TGTGCCAGCAGCTCCTCCGGGACAGGGGGCGCAGATACGCAGTATTTT

d_gene: NA
j_gene: TRBJ2-1
len: 14
v_gene: TRBV12-3/TRBV12-4
abundance: NA
CDR3aa: CASSLRLAPNEQFF
CDR3nt: TGTGCCAGCAGTTTAAGGCTAGCGCCGAATGAGCAGTTCTTC

d_gene: NA
j_gene: TRBJ2-5
len: 15
v_gene: TRBV14
abundance: few
CDR3aa: CASSIQRGYQETQYF
CDR3nt: TGTGCCAGCAGCATCCAACGGGGTTACCAAGAGACCCAGTACTTC

d_gene: NA
j_gene: TRBJ1-2
len: 15
v_gene: TRBV5-6
abundance: once
CDR3aa: CASSFYGASNYGYTF
CDR3nt: TGTGCCAGCAGCTTTTATGGGGCCTCTAACTATGGCTACACCTTC

d_gene: TRBD2
j_gene: TRBJ2-1
len: 15
v_gene: TRBV3-1
abundance: NA
CDR3aa: CASSQGWAAGGLLFF
CDR3nt: TGTGCCAGCAGCCAAGGTTGGGCAGCGGGAGGGCTTCTGTTCTTC

d_gene: TRBD2
j_gene: TRBJ2-5
len: 16
v_gene: TRBV7-2
abundance: once
CDR3aa: CASSLGLGTSVETQYF
CDR3nt: TGTGCCAGCAGCTTAGGGCTAGGGACTAGTGTTGAGACCCAGTACTTC

d_gene: NA
j_gene: TRBJ2-7
len: 15
v_gene: TRBV2
abundance: NA
CDR3aa: CASSEVITGTYEQYF
CDR3nt: TGTGCCAGCAGTGAAGTTATAACAGGGACCTACGAGCAGTACTTC

d_gene: TRBD2
j_gene: TRBJ2-1
len: 15
v_gene: TRBV7-2
abundance: few
CDR3aa: CASSLLAGSNDEQFF
CDR3nt: TGTGCCAGCAGCTTACTAGCGGGGTCTAACGATGAGCAGTTCTTC

d_gene: NA
j_gene: TRBJ2-7
len: 13
v_gene: TRBV10-3
abundance: few
CDR3aa: CAISEVGKGEQYF
CDR3nt: TGTGCCATCAGTGAGGTCGGGAAGGGCGAGCAGTACTTC

d_gene: NA
j_gene: TRBJ2-3
len: 11
v_gene: TRBV7-9
abundance: few
CDR3aa: CSSGPTDTQYF
CDR3nt: TGTTCCTCGGGACCCACAGATACGCAGTATTTT

d_gene: NA
j_gene: TRBJ2-7
len: 14
v_gene: TRBV6-5
abundance: NA
CDR3aa: CASSPPGQEYEQYF
CDR3nt: TGTGCCAGCAGTCCCCCGGGACAAGAATACGAGCAGTACTTC

d_gene: NA
j_gene: TRBJ2-1
len: 17
v_gene: TRBV11-3
abundance: NA
CDR3aa: CASSLTRTQPGGYEQFF
CDR3nt: TGTGCCAGCAGCTTAACCCGGACTCAACCTGGTGGCTATGAGCAGTTCTTC

d_gene: NA
j_gene: TRBJ2-3
len: 16
v_gene: TRBV5-1
abundance: NA
CDR3aa: CASSLNPRAPGDTQYF
CDR3nt: TGCGCCAGCAGCCTGAATCCTCGAGCCCCTGGTGATACGCAGTATTTT

d_gene: NA
j_gene: TRBJ2-7
len: 14
v_gene: TRBV9
abundance: NA
CDR3aa: CASSAEGTHYEQYF
CDR3nt: TGTGCCAGCAGCGCAGAAGGGACGCACTACGAGCAGTACTTC

d_gene: NA
j_gene: TRBJ2-1
len: 12
v_gene: TRBV6-1
abundance: few
CDR3aa: CASSPGGSEQFF
CDR3nt: TGTGCCAGCAGCCCCGGCGGGTCTGAGCAGTTCTTC

d_gene: NA
j_gene: TRBJ2-3
len: 14
v_gene: TRBV21-1
abundance: NA
CDR3aa: CASSKDRITDTQYF
CDR3nt: TGTGCCAGCAGCAAAGACAGGATCACAGATACGCAGTATTTT

d_gene: NA
j_gene: TRBJ2-7
len: 15
v_gene: TRBV12-3/TRBV12-4
abundance: NA
CDR3aa: CANSLAATTPDEQYF
CDR3nt: TGTGCCAACAGTTTAGCGGCTACTACCCCAGACGAGCAGTACTTC

d_gene: TRBD1
j_gene: TRBJ1-1
len: 15
v_gene: TRBV6-2/TRBV6-3
abundance: NA
CDR3aa: CASTKRQGPNTEAFF
CDR3nt: TGTGCCAGCACCAAACGACAGGGCCCGAACACTGAAGCTTTCTTT

d_gene: NA
j_gene: TRBJ1-1
len: 16
v_gene: TRBV18
abundance: NA
CDR3aa: CASSSSGPKVGTEAFF
CDR3nt: TGTGCCAGCTCATCGAGCGGGCCGAAGGTGGGCACTGAAGCTTTCTTT

d_gene: NA
j_gene: TRBJ1-2
len: 12
v_gene: TRBV27
abundance: few
CDR3aa: CASGGPGLGYTF
CDR3nt: TGTGCCAGCGGTGGGCCAGGCCTTGGCTACACCTTC

d_gene: TRBD2
j_gene: TRBJ2-3
len: 14
v_gene: TRBV20-1
abundance: NA
CDR3aa: CSALAGIRTDTQYF
CDR3nt: TGCAGTGCGTTAGCGGGGATTCGCACAGATACGCAGTATTTT